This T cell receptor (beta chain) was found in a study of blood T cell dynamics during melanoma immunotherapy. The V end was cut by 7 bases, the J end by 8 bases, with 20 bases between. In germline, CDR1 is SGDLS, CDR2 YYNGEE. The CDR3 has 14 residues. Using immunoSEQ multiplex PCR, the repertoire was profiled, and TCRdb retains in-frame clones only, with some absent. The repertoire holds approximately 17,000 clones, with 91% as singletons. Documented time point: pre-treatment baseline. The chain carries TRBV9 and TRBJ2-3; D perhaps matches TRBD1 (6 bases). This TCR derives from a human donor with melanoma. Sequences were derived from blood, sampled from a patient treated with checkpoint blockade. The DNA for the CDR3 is TGTGCCAGCTTTGCCCGACAGGAATCAGGTACGCAGTATTTT. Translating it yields CASFARQESGTQYF.